The next 20 T cell receptor beta chains were all read from a single sample in a study of cytomegalovirus exposure and HLA in healthy donors. The PCR made use of 60 Vbeta and 13 Jbeta primers. Assay: immunoSEQ multiplex PCR; the TCRdb copy retains only in-frame clones and omits some. The sample lists fewer than 250,000 clones; around nine tenths were seen once. Material: PBMCs. The receptors come from a woman younger than 30 in good health and CMV-seronegative.

J is TRBJ2-7 and V is TRBV28; perhaps TRBD2 as D (7 bases). This CDR3 has 15 amino acids. V was cut by 4 bases and J by 0 bases, with 13 bases left in between. Germline V CDR1 and CDR2: MDHEN, SYDVKM. The CDR3 is CASSSMGGPSYEQYF. As DNA, the CDR3 is TGTGCCAGCAGTTCAATGGGGGGGCCCTCCTACGAGCAGTACTTC.

A remark on this clone: Other DNA sequences from this sample encode an identical CDR3 as well. The CDR3 coding sequence is TGTGCCAGCAGCTTCGGGACAGGGCCCTCTCGTTATGGCTACACCTTC. This gives the protein CASSFGTGPSRYGYTF. V is TRBV7-9 and J is TRBJ1-2; 9 bases are a match to TRBD1. V trimming: 3 bases; J trimming: 5 bases; junction bases outside the gene matches: 10. CDR1 is SEHNR, CDR2 FQNEAQ, per germline (reference sequence). The CDR3 is 16 residues long.

The CDR3 loop is CASSESGLAGYQETQYF. CDR3 coding DNA: TGCGCCAGCAGTGAGTCTGGGCTAGCGGGGTACCAAGAGACCCAGTACTTC. The chain has TRBV10-2 and TRBJ2-5; TRBD2 agrees at 9 bases. J lost 0 bases, V lost 0 bases, and 5 bases had no gene match. Germline V lookup: CDR1 WSHSY, CDR2 SAAADI. The length of the CDR3 is 17 residues.

This chain joins TRBV11-3 and TRBJ1-2; 11 bases align to TRBD1. The CDR3 runs 15 residues. Trimming cost V 0 bases and J 7 bases; bases outside gene matches: 4. Germline loops: CDR1 SGHNT, CDR2 YENEEA. CDR3 in DNA: TGTGCCAGCAGCTTAGATGGACAGGGGGCGCGTGGCTACACCTTC. It encodes CASSLDGQGARGYTF.

The gene calls are TRBV11-1 and TRBJ2-7; TRBD2 aligns across 11 bases. CDR1 SGHAT and CDR2 FQDESV come from the germline V gene (reference sequence). The CDR3 sequence is 15 residues long. The ends lost 8 bases at V and 3 bases at J; junction bases unmatched: 9. The chain's CDR3 is CASRETSGKRYEQYF. In DNA, the CDR3 is TGTGCCAGCCGAGAGACTAGCGGGAAACGCTACGAGCAGTACTTC.

The chain couples TRBV7-9 to TRBJ1-1; D is possibly TRBD1 (6 bases). V lost 5 bases, J lost 5 bases, and 18 bases lay in between. The CDR3 consists of 15 residues. The germline V gene encodes CDR1 SEHNR and CDR2 FQNEAQ (reference sequence). CDR3 in amino acids: CASSQRGGAGTEAFF. Here the CDR3 DNA reads TGTGCCAGCAGCCAGAGGGGGGGCGCGGGGACTGAAGCTTTCTTT.

This clone was detected only a few times. The chain joins TRBV25-1 to TRBJ2-1; tentative D call: TRBD1 (6 bases). CDR3 length equals 16 residues. The V end was cut by 7 bases, the J end by 0 bases, with 16 bases between. Per germline, CDR1 MGHDK and CDR2 SYGVNS. The CDR3 sequence: CASTSQGSNSYNEQFF. CDR3 DNA: TGTGCCAGCACCAGTCAGGGGTCGAACTCCTACAATGAGCAGTTCTTC.

This rearrangement joins TRBV5-4 to TRBJ2-3, with TRBD1 matching 9 bases. Losses at the gene ends were 3 bases for V and 9 bases for J; bases not matched to a gene: 11. Per germline, CDR1 SGHNT and CDR2 YYREEE (reference sequence). The CDR3 loop spans 15 amino acids. The CDR3 region is CASSSIRDREMTQYF. The CDR3 region has the DNA TGTGCCAGCAGCTCGATTAGGGACAGGGAGATGACGCAGTATTTT.

The genes are TRBV29-1 and TRBJ1-4, with 7 bases fitting TRBD1. Germline CDR1 SQVTM, CDR2 ANQGSEA. With V trimmed by 0 bases and J by 6 bases, 16 bases remained unmatched. The CDR3 is 18 amino acids. The CDR3 loop is CSVEDPGDRAGGDEKLFF. The CDR3 DNA reads as TGCAGCGTTGAAGATCCCGGAGACAGGGCGGGTGGTGATGAAAAACTGTTTTTT.

CDR3 nucleotide sequence: TGTGCCAGCAGCCTGCACGGGGTCTCAACCTACGAGCAGTACTTC. This translates into CASSLHGVSTYEQYF. This rearrangement joins TRBV7-2 to TRBJ2-7; D might be TRBD2 (5 bases). V was shortened by 5 bases and J by 2 bases, with 16 bases between the two germline ends. CDR3 length: 15 residues. Germline CDR1 and CDR2: SGHTA and FQGNSA.

Only one count was recorded for this clone. The chain uses TRBV10-3 and TRBJ2-1; tentatively, D is TRBD1 (5 bases). CDR3 length: 13 residues. Germline-derived CDR1 and CDR2 are ENHRY and SYGVKD. The ends were cut back, 3 bases at V and 6 bases at J, with 9 bases in the middle. The DNA for the CDR3 is TGTGCCATCAGTGAAGGGGTTGGCAATGAGCAGTTCTTC. Its translation: CAISEGVGNEQFF.

This clone appeared a single time. The rearrangement joins TRBV28 to TRBJ1-5; TRBD1 matches at 7 bases. The germline V gene encodes CDR1 MDHEN and CDR2 SYDVKM. The CDR3 is made up of 16 amino acids. V trimming: 2 bases; J trimming: 3 bases; junction bases outside the gene matches: 7. The DNA for the CDR3 is TGTGCCAGCAGTTTAAGGGGGCGGGCGCTCAATCAGCCCCAGCATTTT. Amino acids: CASSLRGRALNQPQHF.

This clone was observed a single time. The chain uses TRBV2 and TRBJ2-1, with D possibly TRBD1 on 6 matching bases. CDR1 SNHLY and CDR2 FYNNEI come from the germline V gene. The CDR3 consists of 14 residues. The V end lost 7 bases, the J end lost 7 bases, and 17 bases lay between the germline ends. The CDR3 loop is CASNQGSRGNEQFF. DNA of the CDR3: TGTGCCAGCAACCAGGGGAGTCGAGGTAATGAGCAGTTCTTC.

The CDR3 region has the DNA TGTGCCTGGAGCGCAGGGGGCTTGAGCAATCAGCCCCAGCATTTT. Translated, it gives CAWSAGGLSNQPQHF. The V gene is TRBV30, the J gene TRBJ1-5; 8 bases line up with TRBD1. The CDR3 has 15 residues. CDR1 is GTSNPN, CDR2 SVGIG, per germline (reference sequence). After removal of 3 bases from V and 1 base from J, the junction contained 5 bases not matched to a gene.

The chain uses TRBV7-9 and TRBJ1-2, with unresolved D. V lost 5 bases to trimming and J lost 4 bases, with 17 bases between them. Per the germline V gene, CDR1 is SEHNR and CDR2 is FQNEAQ (reference sequence). This CDR3 comprises 15 residues. CDR3 in DNA: TGTGCCAGCAGCCCGGGATTCAGTGAGGCCTATGGCTACACCTTC. Amino acids: CASSPGFSEAYGYTF.

CDR3 DNA sequence: TGTGCCAGTAAGCCGCAGGGGGCGCGGGGCTACACCTTC. Protein: CASKPQGARGYTF. The chain is built from TRBV19 and TRBJ1-2; 8 positions agree with TRBD1. Germline-derived CDR1 and CDR2 are LNHDA and SQIVND (reference sequence). The CDR3 runs to 13 residues. V was clipped by 7 bases and J by 8 bases; unmatched bases: 9.

The CDR3 nucleotides read TGTGCCAGCAGTTCGATAGCGGGAGTAATCGAGCAGTACTTC. Residues: CASSSIAGVIEQYF. The gene calls are TRBV6-5 and TRBJ2-7; TRBD2 matches at 9 bases. From germline, CDR1 is MNHEY and CDR2 SVGAGI. The CDR3 is 14 residues long. The trim removed 4 bases at V and 6 bases at J, leaving 7 bases unmatched.

This CDR3 reads CASSLSLLLDRVPGANVLTF. The CDR3 region has the DNA TGCGCCAGCAGCTTGTCACTTTTGTTGGACAGGGTTCCTGGGGCCAACGTCCTGACTTTC. This chain connects TRBV5-1 to TRBJ2-6; 8 nucleotides match TRBD1. From germline, CDR1 is SGHRS and CDR2 YFSETQ. The trim removed 1 base at V and 2 bases at J, leaving 14 bases unmatched. This CDR3 is built from 20 residues.

The chain is built from TRBV5-1 and TRBJ1-1; D perhaps matches TRBD1 (6 bases). The CDR3 contains 15 residues. V lost 1 base to trimming and J lost 4 bases, with 14 bases between them. Per the germline V gene, CDR1 is SGHRS and CDR2 is YFSETQ. CDR3 residues: CASSLSPGVGTEAFF. The CDR3 DNA reads as TGCGCCAGCAGCTTGTCTCCAGGGGTAGGCACTGAAGCTTTCTTT.

The chain links TRBV18 to TRBJ2-7; possible D gene TRBD1, 5 bases. CDR3 length: 12 amino acids. The V and J ends lost 3 bases and 5 bases respectively, with 8 bases between them. The germline gives CDR1 KGHSH, CDR2 LQKENI. DNA for the CDR3: TGTGCCAGCTCACCTCAGGGCGACGAGCAGTACTTC. Translated: CASSPQGDEQYF.